A single sample gave rise to the 28 T cell receptor beta chains below, sequenced in a study of response to subunit inactivated influenza vaccine. TCRdb processed the RT-PCR reads anew with MiXCR; each CDR3 protein has one entry. Found here are 150,000 to 200,000 distinct CDR3 sequences, roughly 12% of them singletons; the top ten hold roughly 29%. This same sample was also part of a study on T cells expressing NK-cell markers. As that study records: cDNA encoding TCR beta was synthesized via 5'RACE template switching incorporating UMIs.

The input for sequencing was CD8+ T cells sorted from PBMCs, taken about 13 days after vaccination. Source of these receptors: a man in his forties or fifties who received an inactivated influenza vaccine.

There are a few counts of this clonotype. V usage is TRBV20-1 and J usage is TRBJ2-7; perhaps TRBD2 as D (5 bases). V was clipped by 1 base and J by 7 bases, with 14 bases between them. This CDR3 has 13 amino acids. Germline V gene sequence: CDR1 DFQATT, CDR2 SNEGSKA (reference sequence). The CDR3 region is CSARVSRVGEQYF. Written as DNA, the CDR3 is TGCAGTGCTAGAGTATCGCGGGTGGGGGAGCAGTACTTC.

The chain combines TRBV6-2 or TRBV6-3 with TRBJ2-5, with D perhaps matching TRBD1 (6 bases). V was clipped by 11 bases and J by 0 bases, with 16 bases between them. CDR3 length: 14 amino acids. Germline lookup yields CDR1 MNHEY and CDR2 SVGEGT. The CDR3 sequence: CAGAGAEYQETQYF. CDR3 coding DNA: TGTGCCGGGGCAGGGGCCGAGTACCAAGAGACCCAGTACTTC.

This clonotype appeared a few times. This sequence joins TRBV7-9 and TRBJ2-5; tentative D call: TRBD1 (6 bases). The CDR3 is made up of 14 amino acids. Looked up from germline, CDR1 is SEHNR and CDR2 is FQNEAQ (reference sequence). Trimming took off 4 bases at V and 3 bases at J, with 12 bases between the two ends. The CDR3 DNA follows: TGTGCCAGCAGCTGGAGGACAGACGAAGAGACCCAGTACTTC. It is translated as CASSWRTDEETQYF.

This clonotype was seen ten or more times. The genes are TRBV12-3 or TRBV12-4 and TRBJ2-5; D ambiguous. V lost 5 bases, J lost 4 bases, and 17 bases lay in between. The CDR3 length is 15 residues. The CDR3 coding sequence is TGTGCCAGCAGTACCAGTTGGAGAGGACCAGAGACCCAGTACTTC. This sequence encodes CASSTSWRGPETQYF.

This clonotype was counted at least ten times. The chain combines TRBV5-1 with TRBJ2-1; D ambiguous. The CDR3 length is 12 residues. V lost 1 base and J lost 4, with 3 bases in between. CDR1 is SGHRS, CDR2 YFSETQ, per germline. Here the CDR3 reads CASSLRYNEQFF. CDR3 nucleotide sequence: TGCGCCAGCAGCTTGAGGTACAATGAGCAGTTCTTC.

This clonotype was seen ten or more times. V is TRBV15 and J is TRBJ2-7; D is unresolved. Germline CDR1 and CDR2: LNHNV and YYDKDF (reference sequence). This CDR3 is built from 17 residues. Deletions cut 0 bases from V and 4 bases from J, with 19 bases between. The CDR3 protein is CATSREIGSGRHYEQYF. Here the CDR3 DNA reads TGTGCCACCAGCAGAGAGATAGGTAGTGGCCGCCATTACGAGCAGTACTTC.

This chain joins TRBV7-9 and TRBJ2-1; 10 bases are a match to TRBD1. CDR1 is SEHNR and CDR2 is FQNEAQ in the germline V gene (reference sequence). This CDR3 is 14 amino acids long. V lost 4 bases to trimming and J lost 8 bases; unmatched junction nucleotides: 5. CDR3 amino acids: CASSSWDRGDEQFF. The CDR3, as DNA: TGTGCCAGCAGCTCCTGGGACAGGGGCGATGAGCAGTTCTTC.

This clonotype was picked up a small number of times. The V and J genes are TRBV7-9 and TRBJ2-2; a possible D gene is TRBD1 (6 bases). The CDR3 is 16 residues long. Germline V lookup: CDR1 SEHNR, CDR2 FQNEAQ (reference sequence). The V end was cut by 1 base, the J end by 5 bases, with 14 bases between. The CDR3 here is CASSLEEGVSTGELFF. In DNA, the CDR3 is TGTGCCAGCAGCTTAGAAGAGGGGGTTTCGACCGGGGAGCTGTTTTTT.

The chain recombines TRBV11-1 with TRBJ2-5, with D perhaps matching TRBD2 (5 bases). V was shortened by 3 bases and J by 1 base, with 15 bases between the two germline ends. The CDR3 is 16 residues long. Germline CDR1 SGHAT, CDR2 FQDESV (reference sequence). CDR3 nucleotide sequence: TGTGCCAGCAGCTTGCCGGGAACGGTGACCCAAGAGACCCAGTACTTC. Translation: CASSLPGTVTQETQYF.

The J gene is TRBJ2-7, the V gene TRBV20-1, with 7 bases fitting TRBD2. Germline V CDR1 and CDR2: DFQATT, SNEGSKA (reference sequence). Trimming at V came to 0 bases and at J to 2 bases, leaving 7 bases not matched to a gene. CDR3 length equals 15 residues. CDR3 DNA: TGCAGTGCTAGAGATTCTTGGGGAGGGCCCTACGAGCAGTACTTC. Translated, it gives CSARDSWGGPYEQYF.

This chain links TRBV27 with TRBJ1-2, with TRBD1 matching over 9 bases. CDR3 length: 17 amino acids. V gave up 5 bases and J gave up 2 bases; unmatched junction bases: 12. Per germline, CDR1 MNHEY and CDR2 SMNVEV (reference sequence). CDR3 DNA: TGTGCCAGCAGTCTGAGGACAGGGGACCCGGAGAACTATGGCTACACCTTC. Translating gives CASSLRTGDPENYGYTF.

V gene TRBV6-5 combines with J gene TRBJ2-3; 11 nucleotides line up with TRBD2. V lost 2 bases and J lost 12; bases outside the gene matches: 10. The CDR3 consists of 15 residues. CDR1 and CDR2 (germline): MNHEY, SVGAGI. The CDR3 DNA is TGTGCCAGCAGTTACACCCGCGAACTAGCGGGAGATCAGTATTTT. Residues: CASSYTRELAGDQYF.

This clonotype showed up just a few times. The genes are TRBV7-9 and TRBJ2-3; no firm D call. Per germline, CDR1 SEHNR and CDR2 FQNEAQ (reference sequence). Trimming shortened V by 1 base and J by 1 base, and 6 bases separated the two germline ends. This CDR3 has 14 amino acids. CDR3 residues: CASSLGRGTDTQYF. The CDR3 nucleotides are TGTGCCAGCAGCTTAGGTCGAGGCACAGATACGCAGTATTTT.

In its sample, this clonotype was seen many times. The V gene is TRBV12-3 or TRBV12-4, the J gene TRBJ2-1; D uncertain. V was pared by 0 bases and J by 2 bases, with 5 bases between. The CDR3 contains 14 residues. CDR3 coding DNA: TGTGCCAGCAGTTTAGCAGGCACCTACAATGAGCAGTTCTTC. This translates into CASSLAGTYNEQFF.

This clonotype has only one observation. The rearrangement uses TRBV7-2 and TRBJ2-7; 7 bases are a match to TRBD2. V shed 4 bases and J 2 bases; nucleotides not matched to a gene: 8. The CDR3 covers 15 residues. Germline values: CDR1 SGHTA, CDR2 FQGNSA. DNA of the CDR3: TGTGCCAGCAGCTGGGAGGGCGGGCTTACCTACGAGCAGTACTTC. Amino acids: CASSWEGGLTYEQYF.

This clonotype was picked up a small number of times. This chain joins TRBV29-1 and TRBJ1-2, with D perhaps matching TRBD1 (5 bases). Germline assignment: CDR1 SQVTM and CDR2 ANQGSEA. V lost 0 bases and J lost 3, with 17 bases in between. CDR3 length equals 16 residues. The CDR3 loop is CSVEEASGGSDYGYTF. DNA of the CDR3: TGCAGCGTTGAAGAAGCTTCTGGGGGGTCGGACTATGGCTACACCTTC.

This clonotype was seen a single time. The V call is TRBV27, the J call TRBJ2-3; 8 nucleotides line up with TRBD1. CDR3 length equals 16 residues. Germline V gene sequence: CDR1 MNHEY, CDR2 SMNVEV (reference sequence). The ends lost 5 bases at V and 5 bases at J; junction bases unmatched: 12. The CDR3 loop is CASSIPSGTGLDTQYF. In nucleotides, the CDR3 is TGTGCCAGCAGTATTCCCTCCGGGACAGGACTAGATACGCAGTATTTT.

This clonotype was observed a few times. V is TRBV6-1 and J is TRBJ2-2; TRBD1 might be the D (6 bases). The germline V gene has CDR1 MNHNS and CDR2 SASEGT. V was trimmed by 7 bases and J by 6 bases, leaving 15 bases between them. The CDR3 loop spans 14 amino acids. CDR3 sequence: CASNGRGSSGELFF. The CDR3, as DNA: TGTGCCAGCAATGGCAGGGGATCGTCCGGGGAGCTGTTTTTT.

The table lists this clonotype with a few counts. The chain couples TRBV9 to TRBJ2-1, with TRBD2 matching over 9 bases. This CDR3 has 15 residues. After removal of 0 bases from V and 4 bases from J, the junction contained 2 bases not matched to a gene. The germline CDR1 and CDR2 sequences are SGDLS and YYNGEE. The CDR3 is CASSVVAGDYNEQFF. CDR3 coding DNA: TGTGCCAGCAGCGTAGTAGCGGGGGATTACAATGAGCAGTTCTTC.

There are many counts of this clonotype. The chain couples TRBV10-3 to TRBJ2-2; D call uncertain. The length of the CDR3 is 13 residues. Per germline, CDR1 ENHRY and CDR2 SYGVKD. V dropped 4 bases and J dropped 5 bases, with 8 bases sitting between them. The CDR3, as DNA: TGTGCCATCAGTGGTGACGGAACCGGGGAGCTGTTTTTT. This encodes CAISGDGTGELFF.

V is TRBV15 and J is TRBJ2-7, with D maybe TRBD1 (5 bases). The CDR3 consists of 14 residues. Trimming left V 0 bases short and J 6 bases short, with 12 bases between. Germline loops: CDR1 LNHNV, CDR2 YYDKDF (reference sequence). CDR3: CATSRDRLRGEQYF. For the CDR3, the DNA is TGTGCCACCAGCAGAGATCGTCTTAGGGGCGAGCAGTACTTC.

This rearrangement joins TRBV12-3 or TRBV12-4 to TRBJ2-1; 9 bases map to TRBD1. The CDR3 spans 14 residues. The J segment lost 6 bases and the V segment lost 6 bases, leaving 6 bases of the junction unmatched. The CDR3 DNA sequence: TGTGCCAGCAGCCGGGACAGGGCCCTCAATGAGCAGTTCTTC. Its translation is CASSRDRALNEQFF.

The gene calls are TRBV4-1 and TRBJ2-3, with unresolved D. The germline gives CDR1 MGHRA, CDR2 YSYEKL. Deletions cut 0 bases from V and 2 bases from J, with 9 bases between. The CDR3 covers 15 residues. The CDR3 here is CASSQEPRSTDTQYF. The CDR3 DNA reads as TGCGCCAGCAGCCAAGAACCCCGGTCCACAGATACGCAGTATTTT.

This clonotype was found a few times. The J gene is TRBJ2-1, the V gene TRBV4-2; D is undetermined. The V gene's germline CDR1 is LGHNA and CDR2 YNFKEQ. Trimming cost V 2 bases and J 4 bases, with 9 bases left between them. CDR3 length equals 14 residues. CDR3 sequence (DNA): TGTGCCAGCAGCCAACCAGCCCGTTACAATGAGCAGTTCTTC. The encoded protein is CASSQPARYNEQFF.

A few counts support this clonotype. The V and J genes are TRBV29-1 and TRBJ1-1, with D tentatively TRBD1 (6 bases). This CDR3 is 12 amino acids long. V shed 5 bases and J shed 5 bases, with 12 bases lying between them. The germline V gene has CDR1 SQVTM and CDR2 ANQGSEA. The CDR3 sequence is CSVNGGGTEAFF. CDR3 sequence (DNA): TGCAGCGTTAATGGGGGCGGGACTGAAGCTTTCTTT.

This clonotype was seen a few times. The chain recombines TRBV5-1 with TRBJ2-7, with 11 bases aligning to TRBD2. CDR1 SGHRS and CDR2 YFSETQ come from the germline V gene. This CDR3 has 14 amino acids. Germline trimming cut 7 bases from V and 6 bases from J; bases unmatched to any gene: 9. The CDR3 reads CASALSGGVGEQYF. The CDR3 nucleotides read TGCGCCAGCGCGCTTAGCGGGGGGGTTGGCGAGCAGTACTTC. Full variable domain (rest looked up from reference TRBV5-1 and TRBJ2-7): KAGVTQTPRYLIKTRGQQVTLSCSPISGHRSVSWYQQTPGQGLQFLFEYFSETQRNKGNFPGRFSGRQFSNSRSEMNVSTLELGDSALYLCASALSGGVGEQYFGPGTRLTVT.

The chain joins TRBV7-9 to TRBJ2-3; 7 nucleotides match TRBD2. This CDR3 has 14 amino acids. Per germline, CDR1 SEHNR and CDR2 FQNEAQ (reference sequence). Losses at the gene ends were 3 bases for V and 2 bases for J; bases not matched to a gene: 2. The CDR3 DNA reads as TGTGCCAGCAGCTTCGGGGGGAACACAGATACGCAGTATTTT. Its protein is CASSFGGNTDTQYF. Combining the CDR3 with reference TRBV7-9 and TRBJ2-3 gives the whole variable domain DTGVSQNPRHKITKRGQNVTFRCDPISEHNRLYWYRQTLGQGPEFLTYFQNEAQLEKSRLLSDRFSAERPKGSFSTLEIQRTEQGDSAMYLCASSFGGNTDTQYFGPGTRLTVL.

This clonotype appeared a few times. The V and J genes are TRBV27 and TRBJ2-5; D unresolved. Germline loops: CDR1 MNHEY, CDR2 SMNVEV (reference sequence). CDR3 length: 13 amino acids. Trimming left V 3 bases short and J 4 bases short, with 9 bases between. CDR3 nucleotides: TGTGCCAGCAGTTTCACGGGTCTAGAGACCCAGTACTTC. Its protein product is CASSFTGLETQYF.